The clone carrying this T cell receptor (beta chain) was detected only a few times. As yet, its antigen is unknown. The data were obtained in a study of Ad26.COV2.S vaccination and SARS-CoV-2 variants. Study-wide points: Placebo recipients had lower spike-specific TCR breadth than vaccine recipients.

Repertoires were generated with immunoSEQ multiplex PCR, while TCRdb's copy carries only in-frame clones and drops some. This repertoire shows around 250,000 clones, around 87% found once; its top ten account for 3% to 4%. Treatment: around 19 received Ad26.COV2.S at low or high dose, single or two shots; 5 received placebo; per-sample allocation not given. Samples analyzed were those drawn on day 63 after the first vaccine or placebo injection. Whoever gave the sample was an adult aged 18-55 years in Boston. This clonotype was sampled from a person aged 18-65 years who received the Ad26.COV2.S COVID-19 vaccine or a placebo. The material sequenced was peripheral blood, taken in a trial of Ad26.COV2.S vaccine versus placebo.

The CDR3 DNA follows: TGCGCCAGCAGCGCGGGGACAGGGTCCTGGGCTGGAAACACCATATATTTT. Residues: CASSAGTGSWAGNTIYF. V gene TRBV5-1 combines with J gene TRBJ1-3; the match to TRBD1 covers 9 bases. The CDR3 runs to 17 residues. Germline CDR1 SGHRS, CDR2 YFSETQ. The V gene end was trimmed by 4 bases and the J gene end by 2 bases; junction bases not matched to a gene: 10.